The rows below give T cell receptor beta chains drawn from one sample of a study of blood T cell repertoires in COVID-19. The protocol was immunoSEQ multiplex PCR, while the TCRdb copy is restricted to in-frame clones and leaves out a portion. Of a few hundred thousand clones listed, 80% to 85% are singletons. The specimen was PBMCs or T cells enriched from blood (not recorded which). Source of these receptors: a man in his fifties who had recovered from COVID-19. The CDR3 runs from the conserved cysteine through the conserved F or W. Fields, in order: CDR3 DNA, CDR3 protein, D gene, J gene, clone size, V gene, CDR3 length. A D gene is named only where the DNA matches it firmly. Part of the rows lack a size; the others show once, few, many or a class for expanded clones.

DNA: TGCGCCAGCAGCTTGCAGGGGCGGACCGGGGAGCTGTTTTTT
CDR3: CASSLQGRTGELFF
D: .
J: TRBJ2-2
size: .
V: TRBV5-1
length: 14

DNA: TGTGCCAGCAGCTTGGCGGACAGGGGCTATGGCTACACCTTC
CDR3: CASSLADRGYGYTF
D: TRBD1
J: TRBJ1-2
size: .
V: TRBV7-2
length: 14

DNA: TGTGCCAGTAGTATAAACCGCGGGGCGGTCGGGGTTACTGAAGCTTTCTTT
CDR3: CASSINRGAVGVTEAFF
D: .
J: TRBJ1-1
size: few
V: TRBV19
length: 17

DNA: TGTGCCAGTAGCCCCAACAGGGGAACGGGGACCCAGTACTTC
CDR3: CASSPNRGTGTQYF
D: TRBD1
J: TRBJ2-5
size: .
V: TRBV19
length: 14

DNA: TGTGCCAGCAGCCCAAATCACAGGGGCAGGGGCACAGATACGCAGTATTTT
CDR3: CASSPNHRGRGTDTQYF
D: TRBD1
J: TRBJ2-3
size: .
V: TRBV7-9
length: 17

DNA: TGTGCCAGCAGCCACTCTTCCTATAATTCACCCCTCCACTTT
CDR3: CASSHSSYNSPLHF
D: .
J: TRBJ1-6
size: .
V: TRBV14
length: 14

DNA: TGTGCCAGCAGCCAGGGGCCAGCGGGGGGGAACGAGCAGTACTTC
CDR3: CASSQGPAGGNEQYF
D: TRBD2
J: TRBJ2-7
size: .
V: TRBV4-2
length: 15

DNA: TGCAGTGCTAGTAGACCAGCGGGGGAACAAGAGACCCAGTACTTC
CDR3: CSASRPAGEQETQYF
D: TRBD2
J: TRBJ2-5
size: .
V: TRBV20-1
length: 15

DNA: TGTGCCAGCAGCTCCGGGAGGACTAGCGGGAATGGAGAGACCCAGTACTTC
CDR3: CASSSGRTSGNGETQYF
D: TRBD2
J: TRBJ2-5
size: .
V: TRBV7-3
length: 17

DNA: TGTGCCAGTAGTACCCCCCCCTTATATAGCGGGAGTAGCACAGATACGCAGTATTTT
CDR3: CASSTPPLYSGSSTDTQYF
D: TRBD2
J: TRBJ2-3
size: once
V: TRBV19
length: 19

DNA: TGTGCCAGCAGCTCAGGGGGAGTCGGCGATTGGGTTTACAATGAGCAGTTCTTC
CDR3: CASSSGGVGDWVYNEQFF
D: TRBD1
J: TRBJ2-1
size: .
V: TRBV13
length: 18

DNA: TGTGCCAGTAGTCCCGTTTTGAGACCGGGTGGCTATGGCTACACCTTC
CDR3: CASSPVLRPGGYGYTF
D: .
J: TRBJ1-2
size: many
V: TRBV19
length: 16

DNA: TGTGCCAGCTCGGGGTACGAGCAGTACTTC
CDR3: CASSGYEQYF
D: .
J: TRBJ2-7
size: .
V: TRBV6-5
length: 10

DNA: TGTGCCAGCAGCCCGGCGGGGGGCGCAGAAAATGAGCAGTTCTTC
CDR3: CASSPAGGAENEQFF
D: TRBD2
J: TRBJ2-1
size: .
V: TRBV4-2
length: 15

DNA: TGTGCCAGCAGTGATCGGGAGAACACTGAAGCTTTCTTT
CDR3: CASSDRENTEAFF
D: .
J: TRBJ1-1
size: .
V: TRBV2
length: 13

DNA: TGTGCCAGCAGCCAAGATAGGACTGATGATGCGGAGACCCAGTACTTC
CDR3: CASSQDRTDDAETQYF
D: .
J: TRBJ2-5
size: few
V: TRBV3-1/TRBV3-2
length: 16

DNA: TGTGCTAGTGGTTTGCCCCGGGCCCCGGGAGGGAGAAACATTCAGTACTTC
CDR3: CASGLPRAPGGRNIQYF
D: TRBD2
J: TRBJ2-4
size: .
V: TRBV12-5
length: 17

DNA: TGTGCCAGCAGCTCGGGACAGCCAAACACTGAAGCTTTCTTT
CDR3: CASSSGQPNTEAFF
D: TRBD1
J: TRBJ1-1
size: .
V: TRBV7-8
length: 14

DNA: TGCGCCAGCAGCCAAGACCTAGCGGGCAACCTCGAGCAGTACTTC
CDR3: CASSQDLAGNLEQYF
D: TRBD2
J: TRBJ2-7
size: .
V: TRBV4-3
length: 15

DNA: TGCGCCAGCAGCTCCGGGGACAGGTCCGCAGATACGCAGTATTTT
CDR3: CASSSGDRSADTQYF
D: TRBD1
J: TRBJ2-3
size: .
V: TRBV5-1
length: 15

DNA: TGTGCCAGCAGCCAGTGGACAGGGCTTGGCTACACCTTC
CDR3: CASSQWTGLGYTF
D: TRBD1
J: TRBJ1-2
size: .
V: TRBV3-1/TRBV3-2
length: 13

DNA: TGTGCCAGCCCGCCCTCGGGACAGGTCCTATGCCGTAATTCACCCCTCCACTTT
CDR3: CASPPSGQVLCRNSPLHF
D: TRBD1
J: TRBJ1-6
size: .
V: TRBV27
length: 18

DNA: TGTGCCAGCAGCCGCAGACAGGTTTCGTCGGGGGAGACCCAGTACTTC
CDR3: CASSRRQVSSGETQYF
D: .
J: TRBJ2-5
size: .
V: TRBV7-9
length: 16

DNA: TGTGCCAGCAGTGAATTTAACGGGGGAAGGCCCCAGCATTTT
CDR3: CASSEFNGGRPQHF
D: .
J: TRBJ1-5
size: .
V: TRBV6-1
length: 14

DNA: TGTGCCAGCAGCTTAAGGGACAGGGAAACTTCCTCCTACGAGCAGTACTTC
CDR3: CASSLRDRETSSYEQYF
D: TRBD1
J: TRBJ2-7
size: .
V: TRBV11-3
length: 17

DNA: TGTGCCAGCACAAGGGACAGGGGTGTGATCTACGAGCAGTACTTC
CDR3: CASTRDRGVIYEQYF
D: TRBD1
J: TRBJ2-7
size: few
V: TRBV6-5
length: 15

DNA: TGTGCCAGCAGCTACGGGACTAGCGGGAGACTGAACTTC
CDR3: CASSYGTSGRLNF
D: TRBD2
J: TRBJ2-7
size: .
V: TRBV7-3
length: 13

DNA: TGTGCCAGCAGCTTGGCGGGCAGGGGGAAAGAGGATGAGCAGTTCTTC
CDR3: CASSLAGRGKEDEQFF
D: TRBD1
J: TRBJ2-1
size: many
V: TRBV5-6
length: 16